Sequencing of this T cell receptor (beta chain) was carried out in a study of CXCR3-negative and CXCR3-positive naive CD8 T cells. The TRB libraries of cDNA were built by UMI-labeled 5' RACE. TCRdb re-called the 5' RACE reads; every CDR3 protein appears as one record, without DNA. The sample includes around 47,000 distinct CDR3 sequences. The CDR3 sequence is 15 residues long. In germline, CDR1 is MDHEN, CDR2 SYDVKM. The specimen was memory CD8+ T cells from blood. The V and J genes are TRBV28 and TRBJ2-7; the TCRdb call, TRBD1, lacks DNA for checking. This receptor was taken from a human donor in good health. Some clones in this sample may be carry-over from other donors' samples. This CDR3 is CASSLGGSGVYEQYF.